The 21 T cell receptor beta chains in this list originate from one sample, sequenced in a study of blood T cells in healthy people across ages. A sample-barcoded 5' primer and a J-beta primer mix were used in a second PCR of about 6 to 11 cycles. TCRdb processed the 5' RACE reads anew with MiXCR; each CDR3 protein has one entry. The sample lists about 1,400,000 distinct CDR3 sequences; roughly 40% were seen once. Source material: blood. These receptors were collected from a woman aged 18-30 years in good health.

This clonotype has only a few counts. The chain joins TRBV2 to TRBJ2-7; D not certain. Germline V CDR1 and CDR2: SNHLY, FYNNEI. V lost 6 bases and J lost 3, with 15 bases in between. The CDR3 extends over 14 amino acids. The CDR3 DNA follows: TGTGCCAGCAGCCTCGGGCCGATGGACTACGAGCAGTACTTC. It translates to CASSLGPMDYEQYF.

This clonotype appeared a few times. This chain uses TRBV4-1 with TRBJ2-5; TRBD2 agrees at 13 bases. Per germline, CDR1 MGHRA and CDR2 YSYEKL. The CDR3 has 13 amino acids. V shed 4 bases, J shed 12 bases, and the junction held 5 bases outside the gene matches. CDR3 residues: CASSLGTSGTKYF. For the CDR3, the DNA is TGCGCCAGCAGCCTCGGGACTAGCGGGACAAAGTACTTC.

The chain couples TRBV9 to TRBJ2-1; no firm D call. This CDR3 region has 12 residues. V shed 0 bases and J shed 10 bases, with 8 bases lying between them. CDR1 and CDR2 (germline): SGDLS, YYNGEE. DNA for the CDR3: TGTGCCAGCAGCGTAGATCTGGGGGAGCAGTTCTTC. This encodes CASSVDLGEQFF.

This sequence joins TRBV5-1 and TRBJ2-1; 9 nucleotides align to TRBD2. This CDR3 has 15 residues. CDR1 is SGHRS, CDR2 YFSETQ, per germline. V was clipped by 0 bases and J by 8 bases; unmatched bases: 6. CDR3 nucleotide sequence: TGCGCCAGCAGCTTGGCAGCTGCGGGAGGGGATGAGCAGTTCTTC. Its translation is CASSLAAAGGDEQFF.

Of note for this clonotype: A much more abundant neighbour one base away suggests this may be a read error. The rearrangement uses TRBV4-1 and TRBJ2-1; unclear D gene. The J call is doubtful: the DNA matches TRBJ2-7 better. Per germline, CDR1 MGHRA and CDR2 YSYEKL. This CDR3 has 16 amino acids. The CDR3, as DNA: TGCGCCAGCAGCCAGGTAGACATGATCTCCTACAATGAGCAGTACTTC. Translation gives CASSQVDMISYNEQYF.

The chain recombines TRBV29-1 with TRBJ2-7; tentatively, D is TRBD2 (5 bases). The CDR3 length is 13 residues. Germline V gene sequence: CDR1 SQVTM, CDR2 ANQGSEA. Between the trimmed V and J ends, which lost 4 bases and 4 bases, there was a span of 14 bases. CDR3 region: CSVATRMSYEQYF. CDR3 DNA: TGCAGCGTTGCTACTAGGATGTCATACGAGCAGTACTTC.

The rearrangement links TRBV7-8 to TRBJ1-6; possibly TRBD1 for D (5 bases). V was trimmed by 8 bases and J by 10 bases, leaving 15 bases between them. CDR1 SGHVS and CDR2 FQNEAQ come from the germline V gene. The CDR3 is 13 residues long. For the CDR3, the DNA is TGTGCCAGCGCGGATGGGGGATCGTCACCCCTCCACTTT. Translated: CASADGGSSPLHF.

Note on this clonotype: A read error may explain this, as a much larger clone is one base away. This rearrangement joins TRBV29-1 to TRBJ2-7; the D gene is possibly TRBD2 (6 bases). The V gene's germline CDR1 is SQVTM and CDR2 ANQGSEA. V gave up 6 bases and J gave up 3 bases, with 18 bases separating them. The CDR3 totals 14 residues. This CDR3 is CSVTERGEVYEQYF. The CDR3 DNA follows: TGCAGCGTGACAGAACGCGGGGAGGTCTACGAGCAGTACTTC.

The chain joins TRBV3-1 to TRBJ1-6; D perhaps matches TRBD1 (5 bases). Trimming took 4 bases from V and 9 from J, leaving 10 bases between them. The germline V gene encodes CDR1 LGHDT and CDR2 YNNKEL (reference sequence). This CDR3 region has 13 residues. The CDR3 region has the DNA TGTGCCAGCAGCCCTCGGGGCCCTTCACCCCTCCACTTT. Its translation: CASSPRGPSPLHF.

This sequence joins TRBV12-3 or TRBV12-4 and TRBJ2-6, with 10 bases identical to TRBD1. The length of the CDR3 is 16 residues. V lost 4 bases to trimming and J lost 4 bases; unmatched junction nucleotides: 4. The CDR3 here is CASSWDRGTGANVLTF. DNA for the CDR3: TGTGCCAGCAGTTGGGACAGGGGAACCGGGGCCAACGTCCTGACTTTC.

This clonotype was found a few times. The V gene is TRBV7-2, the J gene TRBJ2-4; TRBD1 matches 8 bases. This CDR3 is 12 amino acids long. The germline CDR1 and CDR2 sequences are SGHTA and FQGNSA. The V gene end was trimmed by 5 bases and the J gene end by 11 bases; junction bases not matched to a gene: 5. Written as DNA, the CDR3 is TGTGCCAGCAGCCAAGGACAGGGAGTTCAGTACTTC. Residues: CASSQGQGVQYF.

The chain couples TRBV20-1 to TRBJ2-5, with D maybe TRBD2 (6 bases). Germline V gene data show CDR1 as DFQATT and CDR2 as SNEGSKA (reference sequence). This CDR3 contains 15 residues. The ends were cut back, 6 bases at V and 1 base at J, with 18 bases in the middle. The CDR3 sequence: CSAPIPGTFQETQYF. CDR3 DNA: TGCAGTGCCCCTATACCCGGGACTTTCCAAGAGACCCAGTACTTC.

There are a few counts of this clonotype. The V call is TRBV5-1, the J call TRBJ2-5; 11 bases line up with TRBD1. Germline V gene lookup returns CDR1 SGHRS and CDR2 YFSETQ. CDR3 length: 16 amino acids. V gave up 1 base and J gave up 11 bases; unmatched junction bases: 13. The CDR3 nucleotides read TGCGCCAGCAGCTTGTCTTGGACAGGGGGCAACAATGAGCAGTACTTC. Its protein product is CASSLSWTGGNNEQYF.

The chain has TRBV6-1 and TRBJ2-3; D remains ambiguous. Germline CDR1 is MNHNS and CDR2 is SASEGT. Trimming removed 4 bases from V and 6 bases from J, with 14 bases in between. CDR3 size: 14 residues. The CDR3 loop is CASSADDPHDTQYF. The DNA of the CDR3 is TGTGCCAGCAGTGCGGACGACCCACACGATACGCAGTATTTT.

The CDR3 DNA is TGTGCCACCAACCGGGACAGGGGCAATGAGCAGTTCTTC. It is translated as CATNRDRGNEQFF. The chain is built from TRBV21-1 and TRBJ2-1; the tabulated D call, TRBD1, remains unverified against the DNA. TRBV21-1 is marked as a pseudogene. The CDR3 is 13 amino acids.

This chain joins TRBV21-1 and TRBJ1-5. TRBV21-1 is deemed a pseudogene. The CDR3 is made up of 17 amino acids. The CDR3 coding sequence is TGTGCCAGCAGCAAAGTTAATCGGAGCCGTAGCAATCAGCCCCAGCATTTT. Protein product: CASSKVNRSRSNQPQHF.

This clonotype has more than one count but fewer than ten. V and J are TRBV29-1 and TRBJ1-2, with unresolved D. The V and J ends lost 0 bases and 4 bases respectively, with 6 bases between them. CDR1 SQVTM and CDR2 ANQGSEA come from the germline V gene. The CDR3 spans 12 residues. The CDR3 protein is CSVEDNVYGYTF. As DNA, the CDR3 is TGCAGCGTTGAAGATAACGTCTATGGCTACACCTTC.

The CDR3 reads CASNSGGGSNTDTQYF. In DNA, the CDR3 is TGCGCCAGCAACTCTGGTGGGGGGTCCAACACAGATACGCAGTATTTT. The chain has TRBV5-1 and TRBJ2-3; tentative D call: TRBD2 (6 bases). The ends were cut back, 6 bases at V and 2 bases at J, with 19 bases in the middle. Germline CDR1 SGHRS, CDR2 YFSETQ. This CDR3 has 16 amino acids.

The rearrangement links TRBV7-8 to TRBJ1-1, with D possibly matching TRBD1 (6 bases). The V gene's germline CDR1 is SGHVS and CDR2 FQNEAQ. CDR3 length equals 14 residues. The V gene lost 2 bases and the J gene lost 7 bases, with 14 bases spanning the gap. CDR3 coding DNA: TGTGCCAGCAGCTTAATGGGGGGGCAGGGTGAAGCTTTCTTT. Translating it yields CASSLMGGQGEAFF.

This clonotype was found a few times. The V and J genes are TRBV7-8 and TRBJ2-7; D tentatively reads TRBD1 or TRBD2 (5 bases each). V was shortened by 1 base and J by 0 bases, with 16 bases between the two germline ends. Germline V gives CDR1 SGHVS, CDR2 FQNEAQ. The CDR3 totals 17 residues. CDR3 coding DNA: TGTGCCAGCAGCTTAGGGGGACGGACAATAAGCTCCTACGAGCAGTACTTC. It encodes CASSLGGRTISSYEQYF.

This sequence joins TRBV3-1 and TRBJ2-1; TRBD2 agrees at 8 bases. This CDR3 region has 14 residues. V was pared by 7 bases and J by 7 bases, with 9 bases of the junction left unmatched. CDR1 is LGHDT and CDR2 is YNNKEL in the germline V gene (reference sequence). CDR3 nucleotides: TGTGCCAGCACCGGGGCGGGGGGTTTGAATGAGCAGTTCTTC. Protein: CASTGAGGLNEQFF.